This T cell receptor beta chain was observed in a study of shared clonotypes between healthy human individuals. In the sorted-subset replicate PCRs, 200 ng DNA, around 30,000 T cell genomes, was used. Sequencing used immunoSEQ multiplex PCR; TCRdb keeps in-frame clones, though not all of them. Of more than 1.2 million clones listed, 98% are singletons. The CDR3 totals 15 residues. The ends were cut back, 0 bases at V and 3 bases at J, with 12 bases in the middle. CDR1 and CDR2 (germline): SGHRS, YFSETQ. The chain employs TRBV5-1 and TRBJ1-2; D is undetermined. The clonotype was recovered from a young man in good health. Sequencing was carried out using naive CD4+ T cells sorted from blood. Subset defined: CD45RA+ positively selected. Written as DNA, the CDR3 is TGCGCCAGCAGCTTGGCTGGGGTTGGGGACTATGGCTACACCTTC. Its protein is CASSLAGVGDYGYTF.